This T cell receptor (beta chain) is from a study of cytomegalovirus exposure and HLA in healthy donors. Broader study findings: In an earlier analysis, in 540 or so donors, most V segments appeared productive either ~87% or ~30% of the time. Analysis was carried out at a later point, and it linked a missense DCLRE1C variant to TCR beta V- and J-gene trimming. Another analysis was done later, and it associated over 15,000 TCR beta sequences with HLA alleles at 0.05 false discovery rate.

13 Jbeta primers and 60 Vbeta primers were used for the PCR. Generated by immunoSEQ multiplex PCR, the TCRdb table keeps only in-frame clones and is missing some. The sample lists about 230,000 clones, roughly 90% occurring once. The V gene end was trimmed by 10 bases and the J gene end by 1 base; junction bases not matched to a gene: 5. The germline V gene has CDR1 SNHLY and CDR2 FYNNEI. The length of the CDR3 is 13 residues. Note on this clone: Its antigen is unknown.

V and J are TRBV2 and TRBJ1-1; 8 bases agree with TRBD1. This receptor was obtained from a woman aged 18-29 years in good health and CMV-seronegative. The specimen was PBMCs. In DNA form, the CDR3 reads TGTGCCACAGGGGGCGAAGGGAACACTGAAGCTTTCTTT. Protein product: CATGGEGNTEAFF.